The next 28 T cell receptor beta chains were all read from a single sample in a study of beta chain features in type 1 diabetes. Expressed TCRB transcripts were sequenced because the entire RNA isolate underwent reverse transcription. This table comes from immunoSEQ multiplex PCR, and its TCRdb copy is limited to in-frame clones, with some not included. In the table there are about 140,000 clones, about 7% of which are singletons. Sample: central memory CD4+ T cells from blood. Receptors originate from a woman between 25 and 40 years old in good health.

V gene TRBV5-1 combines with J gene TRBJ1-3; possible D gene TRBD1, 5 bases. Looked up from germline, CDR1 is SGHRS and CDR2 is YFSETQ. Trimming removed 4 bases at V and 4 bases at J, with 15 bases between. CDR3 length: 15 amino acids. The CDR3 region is CASSPTGTTGNTIYF. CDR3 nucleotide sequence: TGCGCCAGCAGCCCAACCGGGACTACAGGAAACACCATATATTTT.

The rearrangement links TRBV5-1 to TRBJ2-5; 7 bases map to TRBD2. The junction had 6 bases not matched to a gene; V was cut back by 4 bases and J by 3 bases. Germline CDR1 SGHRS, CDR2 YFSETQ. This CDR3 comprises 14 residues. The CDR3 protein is CASSGGRGEETQYF. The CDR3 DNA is TGCGCCAGCAGCGGAGGTCGGGGGGAAGAGACCCAGTACTTC.

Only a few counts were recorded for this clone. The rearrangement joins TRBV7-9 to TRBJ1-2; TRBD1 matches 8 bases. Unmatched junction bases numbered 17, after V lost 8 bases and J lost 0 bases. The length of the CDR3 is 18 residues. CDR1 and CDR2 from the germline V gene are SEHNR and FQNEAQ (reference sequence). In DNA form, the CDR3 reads TGTGCCAGCTCCTCGGCCGGACAGGGTAAAGGGGCTAACTATGGCTACACCTTC. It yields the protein CASSSAGQGKGANYGYTF.

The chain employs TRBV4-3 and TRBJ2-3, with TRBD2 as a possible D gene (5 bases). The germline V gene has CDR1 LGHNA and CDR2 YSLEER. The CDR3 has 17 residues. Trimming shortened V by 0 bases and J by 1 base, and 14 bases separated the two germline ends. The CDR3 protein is CASSQDTQRTRTDTQYF. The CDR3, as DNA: TGCGCCAGCAGCCAAGATACCCAGCGGACTCGCACAGATACGCAGTATTTT.

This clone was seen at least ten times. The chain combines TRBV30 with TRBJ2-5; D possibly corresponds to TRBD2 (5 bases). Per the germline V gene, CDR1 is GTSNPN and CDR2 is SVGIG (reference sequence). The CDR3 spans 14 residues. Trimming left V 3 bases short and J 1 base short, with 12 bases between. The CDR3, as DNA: TGTGCCTGGAGGGCCCCGGGGAGCCAAGAGACCCAGTACTTC. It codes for CAWRAPGSQETQYF.

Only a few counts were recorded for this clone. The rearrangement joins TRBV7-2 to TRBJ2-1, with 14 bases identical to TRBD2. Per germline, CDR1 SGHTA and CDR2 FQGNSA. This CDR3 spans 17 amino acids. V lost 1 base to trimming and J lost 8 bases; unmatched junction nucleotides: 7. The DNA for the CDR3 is TGTGCCAGCAGCTTAGTGGGTCCGGGACTAGCGGGAGATGAGCAGTTCTTC. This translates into CASSLVGPGLAGDEQFF. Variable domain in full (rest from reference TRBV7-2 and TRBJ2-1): GAGVSQSPSNKVTEKGKDVELRCDPISGHTALYWYRQSLGQGLEFLIYFQGNSAPDKSGLPSDRFSAERTGGSVSTLTIQRTQQEDSAVYLCASSLVGPGLAGDEQFFGPGTRLTVL.

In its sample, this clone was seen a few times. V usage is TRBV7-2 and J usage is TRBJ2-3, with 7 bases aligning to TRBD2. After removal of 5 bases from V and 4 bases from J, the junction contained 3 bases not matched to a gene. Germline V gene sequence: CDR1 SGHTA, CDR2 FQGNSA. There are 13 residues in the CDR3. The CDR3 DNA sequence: TGTGCCAGCAGCCCCACTAGCGCAGATACGCAGTATTTT. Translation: CASSPTSADTQYF.

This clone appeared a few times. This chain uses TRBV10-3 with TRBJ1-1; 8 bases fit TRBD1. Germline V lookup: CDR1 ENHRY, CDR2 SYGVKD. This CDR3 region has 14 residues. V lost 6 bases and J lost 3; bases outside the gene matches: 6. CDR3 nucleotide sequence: TGTGCCATCAGGGGACTGACAGGGGACACTGAAGCTTTCTTT. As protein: CAIRGLTGDTEAFF.

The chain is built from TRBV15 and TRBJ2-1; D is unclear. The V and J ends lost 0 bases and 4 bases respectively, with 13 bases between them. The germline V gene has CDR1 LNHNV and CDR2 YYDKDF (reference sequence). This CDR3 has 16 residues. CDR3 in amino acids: CATSREGSESYNEQFF. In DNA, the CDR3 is TGTGCCACCAGCAGAGAGGGCAGTGAATCTTACAATGAGCAGTTCTTC.

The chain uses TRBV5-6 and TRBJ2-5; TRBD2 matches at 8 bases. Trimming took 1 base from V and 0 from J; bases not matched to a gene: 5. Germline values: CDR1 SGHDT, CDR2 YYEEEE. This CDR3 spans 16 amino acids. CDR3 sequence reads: CASSLLTSGDQETQYF. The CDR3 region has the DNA TGTGCCAGCAGCTTGTTAACTAGCGGAGACCAAGAGACCCAGTACTTC.

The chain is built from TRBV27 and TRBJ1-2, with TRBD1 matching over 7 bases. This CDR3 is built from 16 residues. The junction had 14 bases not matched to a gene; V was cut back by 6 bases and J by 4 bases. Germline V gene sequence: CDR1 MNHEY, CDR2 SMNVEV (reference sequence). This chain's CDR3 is CASSSIIGQDSYGYTF. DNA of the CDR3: TGTGCCAGCAGCAGCATAATTGGACAGGACTCCTATGGCTACACCTTC.

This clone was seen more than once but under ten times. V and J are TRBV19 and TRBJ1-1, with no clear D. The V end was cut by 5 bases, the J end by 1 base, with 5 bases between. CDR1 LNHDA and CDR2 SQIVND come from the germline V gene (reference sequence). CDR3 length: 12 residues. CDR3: CASSLRNTEAFF. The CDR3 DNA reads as TGTGCCAGTAGTCTCAGGAACACTGAAGCTTTCTTT.

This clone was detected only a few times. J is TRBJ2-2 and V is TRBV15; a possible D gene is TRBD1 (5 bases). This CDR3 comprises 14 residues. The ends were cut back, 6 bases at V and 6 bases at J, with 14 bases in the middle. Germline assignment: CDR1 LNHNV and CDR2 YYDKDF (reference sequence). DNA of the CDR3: TGTGCCACCAGACCTACAGGCTCTCCCGGGGAGCTGTTTTTT. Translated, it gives CATRPTGSPGELFF.

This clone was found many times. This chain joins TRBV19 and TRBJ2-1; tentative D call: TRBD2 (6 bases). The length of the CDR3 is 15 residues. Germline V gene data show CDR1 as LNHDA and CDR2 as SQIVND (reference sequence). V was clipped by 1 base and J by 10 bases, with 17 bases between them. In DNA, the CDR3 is TGTGCCAGTAGTATAGTGGAGGGGTTCCTAGCGGAGCAGTTCTTC. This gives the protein CASSIVEGFLAEQFF.

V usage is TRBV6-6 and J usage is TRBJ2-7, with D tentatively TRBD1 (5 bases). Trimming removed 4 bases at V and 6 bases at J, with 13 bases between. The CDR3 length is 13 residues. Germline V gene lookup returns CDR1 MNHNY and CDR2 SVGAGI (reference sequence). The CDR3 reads CASSSQGNREQYF. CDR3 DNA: TGTGCCAGCAGTTCTCAGGGAAATCGCGAGCAGTACTTC.

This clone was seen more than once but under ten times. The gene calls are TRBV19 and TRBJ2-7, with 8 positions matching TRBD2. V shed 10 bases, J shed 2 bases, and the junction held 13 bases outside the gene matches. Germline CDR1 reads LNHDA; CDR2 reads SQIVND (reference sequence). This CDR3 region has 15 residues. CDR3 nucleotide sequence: TGTGCCACCACCACGGCGGGTAGCGGGACCTACGAGCAGTACTTC. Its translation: CATTTAGSGTYEQYF.

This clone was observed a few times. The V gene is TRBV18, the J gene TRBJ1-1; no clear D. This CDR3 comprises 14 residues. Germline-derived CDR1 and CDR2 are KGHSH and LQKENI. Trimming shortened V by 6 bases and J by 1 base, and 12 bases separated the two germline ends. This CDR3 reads CASSPSGTNTEAFF. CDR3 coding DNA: TGTGCCAGCTCGCCCAGCGGCACGAACACTGAAGCTTTCTTT.

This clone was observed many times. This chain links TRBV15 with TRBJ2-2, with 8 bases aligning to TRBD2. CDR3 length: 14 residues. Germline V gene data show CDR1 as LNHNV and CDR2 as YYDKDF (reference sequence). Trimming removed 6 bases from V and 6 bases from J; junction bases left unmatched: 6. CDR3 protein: CATSWAREAGELFF. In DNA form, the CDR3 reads TGTGCCACCAGTTGGGCGCGGGAGGCCGGGGAGCTGTTTTTT.

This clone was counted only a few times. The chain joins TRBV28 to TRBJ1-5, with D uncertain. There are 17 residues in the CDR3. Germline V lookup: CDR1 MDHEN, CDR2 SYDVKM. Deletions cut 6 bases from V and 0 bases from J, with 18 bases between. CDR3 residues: CASRAFGTDYSNQPQHF. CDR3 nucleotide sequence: TGTGCCAGCAGAGCCTTTGGCACAGACTATAGCAATCAGCCCCAGCATTTT.

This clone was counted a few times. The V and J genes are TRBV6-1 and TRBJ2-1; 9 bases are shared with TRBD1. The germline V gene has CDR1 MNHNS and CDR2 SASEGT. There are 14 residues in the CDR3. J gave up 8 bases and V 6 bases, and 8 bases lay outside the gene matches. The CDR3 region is CASSRDREMDEQFF. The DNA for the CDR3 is TGTGCCAGCAGCCGGGACAGGGAGATGGATGAGCAGTTCTTC.

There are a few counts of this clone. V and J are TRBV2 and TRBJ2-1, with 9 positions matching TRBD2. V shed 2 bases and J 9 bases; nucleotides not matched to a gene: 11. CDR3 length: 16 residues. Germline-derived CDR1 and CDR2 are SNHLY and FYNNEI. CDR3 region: CASSEMNSGSVGEQFF. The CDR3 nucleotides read TGTGCCAGCAGTGAAATGAATAGCGGGAGCGTAGGTGAGCAGTTCTTC.

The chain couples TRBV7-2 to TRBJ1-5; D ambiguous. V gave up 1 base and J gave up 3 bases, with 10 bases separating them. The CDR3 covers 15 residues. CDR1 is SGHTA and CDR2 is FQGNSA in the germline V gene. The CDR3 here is CASSLGGENNQPQHF. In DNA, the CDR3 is TGTGCCAGCAGCTTAGGCGGCGAGAACAATCAGCCCCAGCATTTT.

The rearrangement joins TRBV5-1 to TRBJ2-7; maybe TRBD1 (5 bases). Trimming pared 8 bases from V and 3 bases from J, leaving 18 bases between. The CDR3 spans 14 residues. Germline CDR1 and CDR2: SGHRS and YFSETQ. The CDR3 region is CASRILDRGYEQYF. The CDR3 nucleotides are TGCGCCAGTCGAATCCTTGACAGAGGCTACGAGCAGTACTTC.

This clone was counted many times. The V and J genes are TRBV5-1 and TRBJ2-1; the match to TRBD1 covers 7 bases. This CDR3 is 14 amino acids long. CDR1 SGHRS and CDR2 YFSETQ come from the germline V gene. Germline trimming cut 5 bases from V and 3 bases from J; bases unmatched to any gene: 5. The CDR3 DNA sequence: TGCGCCAGCAGTCCGGGACAGAACTACAATGAGCAGTTCTTC. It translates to CASSPGQNYNEQFF.

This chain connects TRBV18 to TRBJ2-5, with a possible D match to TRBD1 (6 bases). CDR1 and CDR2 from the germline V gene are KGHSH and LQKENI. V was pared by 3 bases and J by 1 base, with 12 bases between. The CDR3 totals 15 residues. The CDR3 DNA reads TGTGCCAGCTCACCTTTTGGACAGTCCCAAGAGACCCAGTACTTC. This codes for CASSPFGQSQETQYF.

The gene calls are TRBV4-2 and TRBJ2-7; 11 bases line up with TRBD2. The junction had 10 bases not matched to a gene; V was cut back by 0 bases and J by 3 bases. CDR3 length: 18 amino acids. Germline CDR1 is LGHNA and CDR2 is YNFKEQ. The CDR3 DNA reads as TGTGCCAGCAGCCAAGAGGAGGCTAGCGGGAGGTCCCTCTACGAGCAGTACTTC. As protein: CASSQEEASGRSLYEQYF.

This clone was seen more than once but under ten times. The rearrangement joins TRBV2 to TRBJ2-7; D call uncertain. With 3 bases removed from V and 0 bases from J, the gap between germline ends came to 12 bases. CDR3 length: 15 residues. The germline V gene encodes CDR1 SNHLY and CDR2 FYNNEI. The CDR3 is CASSDPTVSSYEQYF. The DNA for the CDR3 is TGTGCCAGCAGTGATCCTACAGTGTCCTCCTACGAGCAGTACTTC.

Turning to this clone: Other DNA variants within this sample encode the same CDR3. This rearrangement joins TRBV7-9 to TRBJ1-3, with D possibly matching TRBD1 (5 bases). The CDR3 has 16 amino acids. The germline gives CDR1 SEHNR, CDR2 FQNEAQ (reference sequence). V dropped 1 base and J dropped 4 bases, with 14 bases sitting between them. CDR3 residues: CASSLDRGTFGNTIYF. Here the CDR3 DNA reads TGTGCCAGCAGCTTAGATCGGGGGACTTTCGGAAACACCATATATTTT.